The 26 T cell receptor beta chains below were found in one sample sequenced in a study of patients and donors after allogeneic stem cell transplantation. TCRdb re-analysed the RT-PCR reads in MiXCR, keeping a single row per CDR3 protein. The sample consists of hundreds of thousands of distinct CDR3 sequences, 16% of them appearing once. Input material: blood, either unsorted or a sorted T cell fraction (not recorded which). These receptor sequences come from a human donor who was either an allogeneic HSCT recipient or a stem cell or donor lymphocyte infusion donor (not recorded which). It is not recorded whose cells these are; they may come from a transplant donor.

The V and J genes are TRBV20-1 and TRBJ2-7; 9 nucleotides agree with TRBD1. The CDR3 has 13 amino acids. CDR1 and CDR2 from the germline V gene are DFQATT and SNEGSKA (reference sequence). The V gene end was trimmed by 1 base and the J gene end by 4 bases; junction bases not matched to a gene: 2. Here the CDR3 DNA reads TGCAGTGCTAGAGGACAGGGGGTTTACGAGCAGTACTTC. Amino acids: CSARGQGVYEQYF.

The CDR3 is CSARDVRVGDFNYEQYF. CDR3 nucleotide sequence: TGCAGTGCTAGAGATGTTAGGGTGGGGGACTTCAACTACGAGCAGTACTTC. The chain joins TRBV20-1 to TRBJ2-7, with D perhaps TRBD2 (6 bases). The CDR3 loop spans 17 amino acids. V shed 0 bases and J shed 3 bases, with 21 bases lying between them. The germline CDR1 and CDR2 sequences are DFQATT and SNEGSKA (reference sequence).

This clonotype was counted a few times. V and J are TRBV9 and TRBJ2-2; D remains ambiguous. V lost 5 bases, J lost 6 bases, and 8 bases lay in between. Germline V CDR1 and CDR2: SGDLS, YYNGEE. This CDR3 contains 12 residues. The CDR3 spells CASSMWSGELFF. Here the CDR3 DNA reads TGTGCCAGCAGTATGTGGTCCGGGGAGCTGTTTTTT.

In this sample, this clonotype turned up a few times. The chain couples TRBV7-2 to TRBJ1-1; no definite D call. CDR1 is SGHTA and CDR2 is FQGNSA in the germline V gene. This CDR3 comprises 15 residues. V was trimmed by 1 base and J by 0 bases, leaving 9 bases between them. Written as DNA, the CDR3 is TGTGCCAGCAGCTTAGGGACTACAATGAACACTGAAGCTTTCTTT. Protein: CASSLGTTMNTEAFF.

This clonotype has a count of ten or more. This chain joins TRBV5-1 and TRBJ1-2; D gene ambiguous. The CDR3 is 17 residues long. Between the trimmed V and J ends, which lost 4 bases and 0 bases, there was a span of 19 bases. The germline CDR1 and CDR2 sequences are SGHRS and YFSETQ. As DNA, the CDR3 is TGCGCCAGCAGCCCCGGGTCCCGGACGTTAGCTAACTATGGCTACACCTTC. It translates to CASSPGSRTLANYGYTF.

The chain couples TRBV20-1 to TRBJ2-2; D is perhaps TRBD2 (5 bases). Germline V CDR1 and CDR2: DFQATT, SNEGSKA (reference sequence). This CDR3 has 15 residues. With 3 bases removed from V and 4 bases from J, the gap between germline ends came to 15 bases. In DNA, the CDR3 is TGCAGTGCTAGCTACTCTAGCTCAGCCACCGGGGAGCTGTTTTTT. It codes for CSASYSSSATGELFF.

The chain carries TRBV4-3 and TRBJ1-5; D is uncertain. The CDR3 is 16 amino acids. Germline CDR1 LGHNA, CDR2 YSLEER. Trimming left V 3 bases short and J 6 bases short, with 18 bases between. Here the CDR3 DNA reads TGCGCCAGCAGCCACCCCACCTCTGAGTTTGGTCAGCCCCAGCATTTT. This sequence encodes CASSHPTSEFGQPQHF.

This chain connects TRBV12-3 or TRBV12-4 to TRBJ1-4; perhaps TRBD1 as D (5 bases). Trimming took off 5 bases at V and 5 bases at J, with 12 bases between the two ends. This CDR3 is 14 amino acids long. The DNA for the CDR3 is TGTGCCAGCAGTCCATGGACAAGCAATGAAAAACTGTTTTTT. Its translation is CASSPWTSNEKLFF.

The rearrangement uses TRBV12-5 and TRBJ2-5, with 14 bases matching TRBD2. The CDR3 has 16 amino acids. J gave up 2 bases and V 5 bases, and 4 bases lay outside the gene matches. Germline V gene data show CDR1 as LGHNT and CDR2 as FRNRAP. The CDR3 loop reads CASGAGLAGGQETQYF. CDR3 bases: TGTGCTAGTGGTGCCGGACTAGCGGGAGGACAAGAGACCCAGTACTTC.

The V call is TRBV29-1, the J call TRBJ2-7; TRBD1 aligns across 7 bases. V trimming: 7 bases; J trimming: 1 base; junction bases outside the gene matches: 10. Germline values: CDR1 SQVTM, CDR2 ANQGSEA. This CDR3 is built from 14 residues. CDR3 sequence reads: CSASYRGISYEQYF. The CDR3 DNA is TGCAGCGCTTCCTACAGGGGTATATCCTACGAGCAGTACTTC.

This clonotype has just a few counts. The chain carries TRBV29-1 and TRBJ1-1; a weak D match, TRBD1 (6 bases). CDR3 length: 16 amino acids. V was pared by 0 bases and J by 10 bases, with 24 bases between. In germline, CDR1 is SQVTM, CDR2 ANQGSEA. CDR3 region: CSVEEAGGTGGWAAFF. The DNA of the CDR3 is TGCAGCGTTGAAGAAGCCGGGGGGACGGGGGGCTGGGCAGCTTTCTTT.

This clonotype turned up a few times. This rearrangement joins TRBV12-3 or TRBV12-4 to TRBJ1-4, with no clear D. This CDR3 is 15 amino acids long. With 2 bases removed from V and 0 bases from J, the gap between germline ends came to 7 bases. This chain's CDR3 is CASSLRAATNEKLFF. As DNA, the CDR3 is TGTGCCAGCAGTTTAAGGGCAGCAACTAATGAAAAACTGTTTTTT.

The chain has TRBV6-2 or TRBV6-3 and TRBJ1-2; D gene unclear. The CDR3 sequence is 13 residues long. The V end was cut by 4 bases, the J end by 2 bases, with 8 bases between. Germline lookup yields CDR1 MNHEY and CDR2 SVGEGT. The CDR3 DNA reads TGTGCCAGCAGTTCGTGGGAAAACTATGGCTACACCTTC. Translated: CASSSWENYGYTF.

The rearrangement joins TRBV9 to TRBJ2-5, with 10 bases lining up with TRBD2. This CDR3 contains 16 residues. CDR1 is SGDLS, CDR2 YYNGEE, per germline. The V gene end was trimmed by 0 bases and the J gene end by 2 bases; junction bases not matched to a gene: 4. CDR3 sequence reads: CASSVGLAGVQETQYF. CDR3 nucleotides: TGTGCCAGCAGCGTAGGGCTAGCGGGGGTACAAGAGACCCAGTACTTC.

The chain carries TRBV30 and TRBJ2-7; no clear D gene. Trimming shortened V by 0 bases and J by 2 bases, and 23 bases separated the two germline ends. The V gene's germline CDR1 is GTSNPN and CDR2 SVGIG (reference sequence). This CDR3 comprises 18 residues. CDR3 residues: CAWSVNSSINLSPYEQYF. Here the CDR3 DNA reads TGTGCCTGGAGTGTCAATTCCTCCATAAACTTATCCCCCTACGAGCAGTACTTC.

The gene calls are TRBV7-2 and TRBJ1-5, with 9 bases aligning to TRBD1. Trimming took 5 bases from V and 5 from J; bases not matched to a gene: 10. The CDR3 spans 16 residues. Germline CDR1 SGHTA, CDR2 FQGNSA. CDR3 DNA sequence: TGTGCCAGCAGCGCCCGGTTTGACAGGGGGGATCAGCCCCAGCATTTT. Its protein is CASSARFDRGDQPQHF.

The rearrangement links TRBV15 to TRBJ2-7; 9 bases map to TRBD1. This CDR3 is 13 amino acids long. V shed 5 bases and J 5 bases; nucleotides not matched to a gene: 4. Germline V CDR1 and CDR2: LNHNV, YYDKDF (reference sequence). The CDR3 loop reads CATSYRTGDEQYF. The CDR3 DNA sequence: TGTGCCACCAGCTACCGGACAGGGGACGAGCAGTACTTC.

This clonotype has more than one count but fewer than ten. V usage is TRBV24-1 and J usage is TRBJ2-4; TRBD1 agrees at 9 bases. With V trimmed by 9 bases and J by 9 bases, 5 bases remained unmatched. Germline CDR1 is KGHDR and CDR2 is SFDVKD. This CDR3 is built from 12 residues. The CDR3 sequence is CATGGQGAIQYF. In DNA, the CDR3 is TGTGCCACCGGGGGACAGGGAGCCATTCAGTACTTC.

This CDR3 reads CASSFLSNEQFF. The CDR3 coding sequence is TGTGCCAGCAGCTTCCTATCGAATGAGCAGTTCTTC. The V and J genes are TRBV5-6 and TRBJ2-1; D uncertain. Deletions cut 2 bases from V and 7 bases from J, with 7 bases between. CDR1 is SGHDT, CDR2 YYEEEE, per germline. This CDR3 has 12 amino acids.

The sample holds many counts of this clonotype. The V and J genes are TRBV12-3 or TRBV12-4 and TRBJ2-7; unclear D gene. V lost 3 bases, J lost 2 bases, and 11 bases lay in between. The CDR3 has 14 amino acids. Here the CDR3 reads CASSFSRLAYEQYF. Here the CDR3 DNA reads TGTGCCAGCAGTTTTTCCCGGTTAGCCTACGAGCAGTACTTC.

This clonotype has just a few counts. The CDR3 nucleotides read TGTGCCAGCAGTCCGACGGGGGGCGCTTGGACCAATCAGCCCCAGCATTTT. Encoded protein: CASSPTGGAWTNQPQHF. The chain employs TRBV12-3 or TRBV12-4 and TRBJ1-5; D is possibly TRBD1 (6 bases). CDR3 length equals 17 residues. V was clipped by 5 bases and J by 3 bases, with 20 bases between them.

CDR3 region: CASSLSGPYNEQFF. For the CDR3, the DNA is TGTGCCAGCAGTTTATCAGGGCCTTACAATGAGCAGTTCTTC. This sequence joins TRBV27 and TRBJ2-1; D unresolved. Trimming left V 0 bases short and J 4 bases short, with 7 bases between. The length of the CDR3 is 14 residues. Germline values: CDR1 MNHEY, CDR2 SMNVEV (reference sequence).

The CDR3 nucleotides read TGTGCCAGCAGTTCTGGGGAAGGGTCCTACGAGCAGTACTTC. Its translation: CASSSGEGSYEQYF. The chain links TRBV6-2 or TRBV6-3 to TRBJ2-7; D gene ambiguous. V was trimmed by 4 bases and J by 1 base, leaving 11 bases between them. The CDR3 totals 14 residues. Germline V gene lookup returns CDR1 MNHEY and CDR2 SVGEGT.

This clonotype has at least ten counts. The rearrangement joins TRBV25-1 to TRBJ1-1; D is unresolved. CDR3 length: 12 residues. V lost 2 bases, J lost 1 base, and 2 bases lay in between. Germline values: CDR1 MGHDK, CDR2 SYGVNS. The CDR3 loop reads CASSERNTEAFF. As DNA, the CDR3 is TGTGCCAGCAGTGAAAGGAACACTGAAGCTTTCTTT.

The sample holds a few counts of this clonotype. This sequence joins TRBV24-1 and TRBJ2-3; D remains ambiguous. The V gene lost 3 bases and the J gene lost 7 bases, with 13 bases spanning the gap. The CDR3 loop spans 14 amino acids. From germline, CDR1 is KGHDR and CDR2 SFDVKD. CDR3 sequence reads: CATSDPRPGNTQYF. The DNA of the CDR3 is TGTGCCACCAGTGATCCCCGGCCTGGGAATACGCAGTATTTT.

V and J are TRBV2 and TRBJ1-1; the D gene is possibly TRBD1 (5 bases). Trimming left V 0 bases short and J 4 bases short, with 12 bases between. Germline assignment: CDR1 SNHLY and CDR2 FYNNEI. This CDR3 comprises 15 residues. This CDR3 is CASSEAAGWGTEAFF. The CDR3 nucleotides are TGTGCCAGCAGTGAAGCGGCAGGGTGGGGCACTGAAGCTTTCTTT.